The 30 T cell receptor beta chains presented below share a single source sample, sequenced in a study of blood T cells in healthy people across ages. Sample-barcoded 5' priming and a J-beta primer mix drove a second PCR of about 6 to 12 cycles. MiXCR was run by TCRdb on the 5' RACE reads, yielding one entry per CDR3 protein. Of about 800,000 distinct CDR3 sequences in the sample, approximately 25% were seen once. This sample was also put to use in a study of T cells of mothers and their children.

The sequenced material came from blood. Source of these receptors: a boy aged 5-17 years in good health.

This clonotype turned up a few times. The J gene is TRBJ2-7, the V gene TRBV7-2; tentative D call: TRBD1 (5 bases). Looked up from germline, CDR1 is SGHTA and CDR2 is FQGNSA. Trimming took off 0 bases at V and 2 bases at J, with 11 bases between the two ends. The CDR3 sequence is 15 residues long. The CDR3 is CASSLASTAPYEQYF. The CDR3, as DNA: TGTGCCAGCAGCTTAGCCTCGACAGCCCCCTACGAGCAGTACTTC.

This sequence joins TRBV28 and TRBJ2-5, with D perhaps TRBD1 or TRBD2 (5 bases each). The V gene lost 3 bases and the J gene lost 11 bases, with 19 bases spanning the gap. From germline, CDR1 is MDHEN and CDR2 SYDVKM. CDR3 size: 14 residues. CDR3 protein: CASSLLGVMREQYF. CDR3 bases: TGTGCCAGCAGTTTGTTGGGGGTAATGAGGGAGCAGTACTTC.

This clonotype was found a few times. The chain employs TRBV2 and TRBJ2-5, with D possibly matching TRBD2 (6 bases). The DNA end favors TRBJ2-1, so the J call may be wrong. The CDR3 length is 11 residues. Germline lookup yields CDR1 SNHLY and CDR2 FYNNEI. CDR3 sequence reads: CAGANGGKQFF. The CDR3, as DNA: TGTGCCGGAGCAAACGGGGGTAAGCAGTTCTTC.

This chain links TRBV29-1 with TRBJ2-1; D possibly corresponds to TRBD2 (6 bases). Matching the DNA end better, TRBJ2-5 makes the J call doubtful. Per the germline V gene, CDR1 is SQVTM and CDR2 is ANQGSEA. The CDR3 covers 15 residues. The CDR3 protein is CSVERVGLLGETQYF. The DNA of the CDR3 is TGCAGCGTTGAAAGGGTGGGACTCCTGGGGGAGACCCAGTACTTC.

The V gene is TRBV6-2 or TRBV6-3, the J gene TRBJ2-2, with TRBD1 matching 7 bases. After removal of 6 bases from V and 10 bases from J, the junction contained 11 bases not matched to a gene. The germline gives CDR1 MNHEY, CDR2 SVGEGT. This CDR3 region has 14 residues. CDR3 residues: CASSADRAWEELFF. CDR3 nucleotide sequence: TGTGCCAGCAGCGCCGACAGGGCCTGGGAGGAGCTGTTTTTT.

This clonotype was found a few times. This chain links TRBV5-5 with TRBJ1-2; D not certain. This CDR3 comprises 15 residues. Deletions cut 1 base from V and 0 bases from J, with 10 bases between. The germline gives CDR1 SGHKS, CDR2 YYEKEE (reference sequence). The CDR3 DNA is TGTGCCAGCAGCTTGAACCCCATTTCTAACTATGGCTACACCTTC. Encoded protein: CASSLNPISNYGYTF.

This clonotype was seen a few times. CDR3 in amino acids: CSVARTGGYEQYF. The CDR3 DNA is TGCAGCGTGGCCCGGACAGGGGGCTACGAGCAGTACTTC. The chain carries TRBV29-1 and TRBJ2-5, with 10 bases identical to TRBD1. The J call is in doubt because the DNA end fits TRBJ2-7 better. The CDR3 spans 13 residues. Germline V gives CDR1 SQVTM, CDR2 ANQGSEA.

The chain has TRBV6-2 or TRBV6-3 and TRBJ1-2; perhaps TRBD1 as D (5 bases). The CDR3 length is 14 residues. The germline gives CDR1 MNHEY, CDR2 SVGEGT. The V gene lost 7 bases and the J gene lost 2 bases, with 14 bases spanning the gap. CDR3 loop: CASTQGSGNYGYTF. The DNA of the CDR3 is TGTGCCAGCACCCAGGGCAGCGGCAACTATGGCTACACCTTC.

This clonotype turned up a few times. The chain carries TRBV4-3 and TRBJ2-7; no reliable D call. The germline gives CDR1 LGHNA, CDR2 YSLEER. Trimming removed 0 bases at V and 5 bases at J, with 8 bases between. CDR3 length: 13 residues. CDR3 residues: CASSQDISHEQYF. The CDR3, as DNA: TGCGCCAGCAGCCAAGATATCAGTCACGAGCAGTACTTC.

V is TRBV25-1 and J is TRBJ1-2, with 7 bases lining up with TRBD1. The CDR3 length is 12 residues. V trimming: 5 bases; J trimming: 5 bases; junction bases outside the gene matches: 2. Germline values: CDR1 MGHDK, CDR2 SYGVNS. The CDR3 coding sequence is TGTGCCAGCAGTACAGGGGCATATGGCTACACCTTC. Translated, it gives CASSTGAYGYTF.

This chain connects TRBV28 to TRBJ2-7; D may correspond to TRBD1 or TRBD2 (5 bases each). CDR1 is MDHEN and CDR2 is SYDVKM in the germline V gene. V was trimmed by 5 bases and J by 0 bases, leaving 14 bases between them. The CDR3 totals 15 residues. The CDR3 protein is CASSTQGGGSYEQYF. Written as DNA, the CDR3 is TGTGCCAGCAGTACCCAGGGTGGAGGCTCCTACGAGCAGTACTTC.

The chain recombines TRBV6-1 with TRBJ2-5; D not certain. The better agreement between TRBJ2-1 and the DNA end casts doubt on the J call. Germline CDR1 and CDR2: MNHNS and SASEGT. The CDR3 consists of 17 residues. CDR3 amino acids: CASKRVVGRFAYNEQFF. DNA for the CDR3: TGTGCCAGCAAAAGGGTCGTGGGTCGGTTCGCATACAATGAGCAGTTCTTC.

J is TRBJ1-4 and V is TRBV6-6, with TRBD1 identical over 8 bases. This CDR3 is 14 amino acids long. Germline V lookup: CDR1 MNHNY, CDR2 SVGAGI (reference sequence). V lost 7 bases to trimming and J lost 7 bases; unmatched junction nucleotides: 8. The CDR3 bases are TGTGCCAGCATTAAGGGACAGGCGGCTGAAAAACTGTTTTTT. It translates to CASIKGQAAEKLFF.

The gene calls are TRBV5-1 and TRBJ2-5; TRBD2 matches 7 bases. Germline V gives CDR1 SGHRS, CDR2 YFSETQ. V lost 6 bases to trimming and J lost 2 bases; unmatched junction nucleotides: 1. The CDR3 is made up of 12 amino acids. The CDR3 DNA follows: TGCGCCAGCACTAGCGGTCAAGAGACCCAGTACTTC. It is translated as CASTSGQETQYF. Drawing the rest from reference TRBV5-1 and TRBJ2-5, the complete variable domain is KAGVTQTPRYLIKTRGQQVTLSCSPISGHRSVSWYQQTPGQGLQFLFEYFSETQRNKGNFPGRFSGRQFSNSRSEMNVSTLELGDSALYLCASTSGQETQYFGPGTRLLVL.

The table lists this clonotype with a few counts. The chain uses TRBV5-1 and TRBJ2-6, with D unresolved. The CDR3 spans 16 residues. The germline CDR1 and CDR2 sequences are SGHRS and YFSETQ. Trimming took 0 bases from V and 0 from J, leaving 7 bases between them. The CDR3 DNA reads TGCGCCAGCAGCTTGGGAGTGGGCTCTGGGGCCAACGTCCTGACTTTC. Amino acids: CASSLGVGSGANVLTF. The full variable domain, in which reference TRBV5-1 and TRBJ2-6 provide the parts outside the CDR3, is KAGVTQTPRYLIKTRGQQVTLSCSPISGHRSVSWYQQTPGQGLQFLFEYFSETQRNKGNFPGRFSGRQFSNSRSEMNVSTLELGDSALYLCASSLGVGSGANVLTFGAGSRLTVL.

This clonotype was counted a few times. The chain couples TRBV21-1 to TRBJ2-3. TRBV21-1 constitutes a pseudogene. The CDR3 sequence is 13 residues long. The DNA of the CDR3 is TGTGCCAGCAGCAACGGTAGCACAGATACGCAGTATTTT. This sequence encodes CASSNGSTDTQYF.

The rearrangement links TRBV6-6 to TRBJ1-2; the D is unclear. Germline-derived CDR1 and CDR2 are MNHNY and SVGAGI (reference sequence). The V end was cut by 2 bases, the J end by 0 bases, with 10 bases between. This CDR3 contains 15 residues. The CDR3 DNA follows: TGTGCCAGCAGTTACGGGCAGAGTTCTAACTATGGCTACACCTTC. Protein: CASSYGQSSNYGYTF.

CDR3 coding DNA: TGCGCCAGCAGCCCACGAGATTCGGAGTTACAGGAAAAACTGTTTTTT. Its protein is CASSPRDSELQEKLFF. The gene calls are TRBV5-1 and TRBJ1-4; D gene unclear. V was clipped by 4 bases and J by 8 bases, with 21 bases between them. Germline-derived CDR1 and CDR2 are SGHRS and YFSETQ. CDR3 length: 16 residues. Complete variable domain (other parts from reference TRBV5-1 and TRBJ1-4): KAGVTQTPRYLIKTRGQQVTLSCSPISGHRSVSWYQQTPGQGLQFLFEYFSETQRNKGNFPGRFSGRQFSNSRSEMNVSTLELGDSALYLCASSPRDSELQEKLFFGSGTQLSVL.

A few counts support this clonotype. V is TRBV29-1 and J is TRBJ1-4; D is possibly TRBD1 (5 bases). This CDR3 spans 11 amino acids. Trimming removed 8 bases at V and 8 bases at J, with 12 bases between. Per the germline V gene, CDR1 is SQVTM and CDR2 is ANQGSEA. CDR3 nucleotides: TGCAGCATCCGGGACCACGAAAAACTGTTTTTT. Translating it yields CSIRDHEKLFF.

This clonotype was seen more than once but under ten times. The rearrangement joins TRBV11-1 to TRBJ2-1, with D possibly being TRBD1 or TRBD2 (5 bases each). The closer fit of TRBJ2-5 to the DNA end suggests the J call may be wrong. Germline CDR1 and CDR2: SGHAT and FQDESV (reference sequence). The CDR3 loop spans 14 amino acids. For the CDR3, the DNA is TGTGCCAGCAGCTCCGTGGGACCTCAGAAGACCCAGTACTTC. This encodes CASSSVGPQKTQYF.

This clonotype was picked up a small number of times. The CDR3 region is CSAHRDKGMTDTQYF. The CDR3 DNA reads TGCAGTGCTCACCGGGATAAAGGGATGACAGATACGCAGTATTTT. The chain has TRBV20-1 and TRBJ2-3, with D tentatively TRBD2 (5 bases). Germline V lookup: CDR1 DFQATT, CDR2 SNEGSKA (reference sequence). Trimming cost V 5 bases and J 3 bases, with 18 bases left between them. This CDR3 comprises 15 residues.

This clonotype turned up a few times. The rearrangement uses TRBV12-3 or TRBV12-4 and TRBJ2-4; perhaps D is TRBD1 or TRBD2 (5 bases each). The CDR3 consists of 14 residues. The V end lost 4 bases, the J end lost 5 bases, and 12 bases lay between the germline ends. The CDR3 here is CASSSWDLQNIQYF. CDR3 bases: TGTGCCAGCAGTTCCTGGGACCTGCAAAACATTCAGTACTTC.

This clonotype turned up a few times. V gene TRBV30 combines with J gene TRBJ1-1; 12 nucleotides match TRBD1. In germline, CDR1 is GTSNPN, CDR2 SVGIG (reference sequence). The V and J ends lost 4 bases and 7 bases, in that order; junction bases with no gene match: 10. CDR3 size: 15 residues. The DNA for the CDR3 is TGTGCCTGGATTGCGGGACAGGGGGCTTTAGATGAAGCTTTCTTT. This sequence encodes CAWIAGQGALDEAFF.

This clonotype came up many times. This rearrangement joins TRBV7-6 to TRBJ2-3; no clear D gene. This CDR3 spans 15 amino acids. CDR1 and CDR2 from the germline V gene are SGHVS and FNYEAQ. With 1 base removed from V and 0 bases from J, the gap between germline ends came to 8 bases. This chain's CDR3 is CASSLVPTSTDTQYF. In DNA, the CDR3 is TGTGCCAGCAGCTTAGTTCCGACTAGCACAGATACGCAGTATTTT.

This clonotype turned up a few times. The chain has TRBV7-9 and TRBJ1-5, with no clear D. Germline CDR1 SEHNR, CDR2 FQNEAQ (reference sequence). Trimming took off 3 bases at V and 0 bases at J, with 15 bases between the two ends. The CDR3 runs 17 residues. CDR3 in amino acids: CASSFRRTEASNQPQHF. The CDR3 nucleotides are TGTGCCAGCAGCTTCCGACGGACCGAGGCTAGCAATCAGCCCCAGCATTTT. Together with reference TRBV7-9 and TRBJ1-5, the CDR3 gives the full variable domain: DTGVSQNPRHKITKRGQNVTFRCDPISEHNRLYWYRQTLGQGPEFLTYFQNEAQLEKSRLLSDRFSAERPKGSFSTLEIQRTEQGDSAMYLCASSFRRTEASNQPQHFGDGTRLSIL.

This clonotype has a single count. The V gene is TRBV4-3, the J gene TRBJ1-1; 7 nucleotides agree with TRBD1. The CDR3 is made up of 13 amino acids. J was trimmed by 6 bases and V by 6 bases; bases with no gene match: 7. The germline V gene encodes CDR1 LGHNA and CDR2 YSLEER. The CDR3 coding sequence is TGCGCCAGCAGTGACAGGGATATGGCTGAAGCTTTCTTT. Translation gives CASSDRDMAEAFF.

V gene TRBV20-1 combines with J gene TRBJ2-1, with D tentatively TRBD2 (5 bases). Germline V gene sequence: CDR1 DFQATT, CDR2 SNEGSKA (reference sequence). This CDR3 contains 12 residues. V was shortened by 3 bases and J by 9 bases, with 12 bases between the two germline ends. For the CDR3, the DNA is TGCAGTGCTAGGCCCGCTAGCTTTGAGCAGTTCTTC. Translation: CSARPASFEQFF.

The chain carries TRBV25-1 and TRBJ2-5, with D possibly TRBD1 on 6 matching bases. Trimming left V 4 bases short and J 0 bases short, with 15 bases between. The germline V gene has CDR1 MGHDK and CDR2 SYGVNS. The length of the CDR3 is 16 residues. The CDR3 nucleotides are TGTGCCAGCAGTGTCCACAGGGTTCCCCACCAAGAGACCCAGTACTTC. Protein: CASSVHRVPHQETQYF.

V and J are TRBV12-3 or TRBV12-4 and TRBJ2-3; possibly TRBD2 for D (6 bases). Trimming removed 6 bases at V and 0 bases at J, with 19 bases between. This CDR3 is 17 amino acids long. This CDR3 is CASSRPGTFLSTDTQYF. The DNA of the CDR3 is TGTGCCAGCAGCCGTCCCGGGACTTTTTTAAGCACAGATACGCAGTATTTT.

This clonotype turned up a few times. The chain links TRBV7-9 to TRBJ2-5; unclear D gene. This CDR3 comprises 14 residues. Germline CDR1 and CDR2: SEHNR and FQNEAQ (reference sequence). The ends were cut back, 4 bases at V and 4 bases at J, with 13 bases in the middle. CDR3 protein: CASSSGEGRETQYF. CDR3 DNA: TGTGCCAGCAGCTCCGGCGAAGGCCGAGAGACCCAGTACTTC.